This T cell receptor (beta chain) was observed in a study of blood T cell repertoires in COVID-19. About the study: Researchers got acute and convalescent COVID-19 samples from the United States, Italy and Spain. Sources were T cells, B-cell-depleted T cells, or PBMCs; the material itself was cDNA or gDNA.

It was during active infection that Seattle patients were enrolled and then longitudinally followed. V was shortened by 2 bases and J by 1 base, with 7 bases between the two germline ends. Germline assignment: CDR1 SGHDT and CDR2 YYEEEE. This CDR3 is built from 13 residues. In the original analysis: Quantification of nucleated cells was approximated via reference gene primer amplification. Assay: immunoSEQ multiplex PCR; the TCRdb copy retains only in-frame clones and omits some. V and J calls plus clone size are reproduced from that table; the DNA served to infer D and trimming. The data show roughly 480,000 clones, roughly 87% seen once.

The gene calls are TRBV5-6 and TRBJ2-7, with D tentatively TRBD1 (6 bases). The TCR sequence derives from a man between 18 and 35 years old with COVID-19, enrolled during active disease. The sequenced sample consisted of peripheral blood. The CDR3 DNA sequence: TGTGCCAGCAGCTTCGACAGGTCCTACGAGCAGTACTTC. The encoded protein is CASSFDRSYEQYF.